This entry concerns a single TCR beta chain. Its antigen is as yet unknown. This sample was taken from a study of cytomegalovirus exposure and HLA in healthy donors. 13 Jbeta primers and 60 Vbeta primers were used for the PCR. Some clones are missing from TCRdb's copy, which holds only in-frame ones; the method was immunoSEQ multiplex PCR. The sample carries around 120,000 clones, over 60% recorded once. Study-wide findings and caveats: Later examination showed HLA-associated TCR beta chains had greater clonal expansion than equally common others.

The CDR3 loop spans 16 amino acids. Germline values: CDR1 SGHRS, CDR2 YFSETQ. V shed 3 bases and J shed 3 bases, with 18 bases lying between them. This receptor was identified in a human donor in good health. Sequenced material: PBMCs. V is TRBV5-1 and J is TRBJ2-5; TRBD2 is a possible D gene (6 bases). Here the CDR3 reads CASSSIPLGGEETQYF. In DNA, the CDR3 is TGCGCCAGCAGCTCTATTCCGCTCGGCGGGGAAGAGACCCAGTACTTC.